Listed below are T cell receptor beta chains from one sample, sequenced in a study of CD8 T cells in Susac syndrome. MiXCR, applied by TCRdb to the immunoSEQ multiplex PCR reads, yields one record per CDR3 protein. Seen here are some 150,000 distinct CDR3 sequences, approximately 95% observed once, and the top ten hold about 0.16%. Sequencing used CD4+ T cells from PBMCs. The receptors originated from a human donor with Susac syndrome. Both conserved end residues are trimmed from each CDR3.

J gene: TRBJ2-2
V gene: TRBV3-1
CDR3 protein: ASSLRRPENTGELF

J gene: TRBJ2-1
V gene: TRBV20-1
CDR3 protein: SARAPGLARNEQF

J gene: TRBJ1-1
V gene: TRBV29-1
CDR3 protein: SVELPPSTGRNTEAF

J gene: TRBJ2-5
V gene: TRBV7-3
CDR3 protein: ASSSRGGGTQETQY

J gene: TRBJ2-1
V gene: TRBV20-1
CDR3 protein: SARAPGIYNEQF

J gene: TRBJ2-1
V gene: TRBV20-1
CDR3 protein: SARDRLAGGQEQF

J gene: TRBJ2-2
V gene: TRBV7-3
CDR3 protein: ASSRMSGRELF

J gene: TRBJ2-3
V gene: TRBV7-2
CDR3 protein: ASSLSTTGDTQY

J gene: TRBJ1-5
V gene: TRBV2
CDR3 protein: ASSPQGNLGQPQH

J gene: TRBJ1-1
V gene: TRBV6-5
CDR3 protein: ASSRGSYTEAF

J gene: TRBJ2-2
V gene: TRBV5-6
CDR3 protein: ASSPAYTGELF

J gene: TRBJ2-1
V gene: TRBV20-1
CDR3 protein: SAWTGEYNEQF

J gene: TRBJ2-7
V gene: TRBV14
CDR3 protein: ASSQVEGGEQY

J gene: TRBJ1-1
V gene: TRBV7-9
CDR3 protein: ASSAQGEAF

J gene: TRBJ1-1
V gene: TRBV7-9
CDR3 protein: ASSFDRGEAF

J gene: TRBJ2-7
V gene: TRBV20-1
CDR3 protein: SATWTSGGRGEQY

J gene: TRBJ2-5
V gene: TRBV20-1
CDR3 protein: SARPAGQETQY

J gene: TRBJ2-7
V gene: TRBV5-1
CDR3 protein: ASSSRGDSYEQY

J gene: TRBJ2-2
V gene: TRBV29-1
CDR3 protein: SVRAGIGAGTGELF

J gene: TRBJ2-4
V gene: TRBV15
CDR3 protein: ATSRRGTSGAKNIQY

J gene: TRBJ2-7
V gene: TRBV12-3/TRBV12-4
CDR3 protein: ASSPTGGDYEQY

J gene: TRBJ1-2
V gene: TRBV29-1
CDR3 protein: SVEFRQGHGGYT

J gene: TRBJ2-7
V gene: TRBV7-9
CDR3 protein: ASSPQDYEQY

J gene: TRBJ1-2
V gene: TRBV5-1
CDR3 protein: ASSLVARQGEGYT

J gene: TRBJ2-3
V gene: TRBV4-1
CDR3 protein: ASSQDTGTDTQY

J gene: TRBJ1-5
V gene: TRBV28
CDR3 protein: ASNAQPQH

J gene: TRBJ1-5
V gene: TRBV25-1
CDR3 protein: ASSDYSNQPQH

J gene: TRBJ2-5
V gene: TRBV6-5
CDR3 protein: ASSSRTSQETQY

J gene: TRBJ2-5
V gene: TRBV25-1
CDR3 protein: ASSERRGARDQETQY

J gene: TRBJ1-3
V gene: TRBV20-1
CDR3 protein: SASPQGSPGNTIY

J gene: TRBJ2-2
V gene: TRBV5-6
CDR3 protein: ASSRGGGGTGELF

J gene: TRBJ1-2
V gene: TRBV10-3
CDR3 protein: AISDGRGRT

J gene: TRBJ2-7
V gene: TRBV13
CDR3 protein: ASSLWGATYEQY

J gene: TRBJ2-7
V gene: TRBV18
CDR3 protein: ASSFGGAYEQY

J gene: TRBJ2-1
V gene: TRBV7-2
CDR3 protein: ASSYPRGRSNEQF

J gene: TRBJ2-1
V gene: TRBV14
CDR3 protein: ASSQVLGHEQF

J gene: TRBJ2-3
V gene: TRBV25-1
CDR3 protein: ASSEFTSGVADTQY

J gene: TRBJ2-5
V gene: TRBV4-2
CDR3 protein: ASSPGDSLNQETQY

J gene: TRBJ1-6
V gene: TRBV18
CDR3 protein: ASSPTGYQSPLH

J gene: TRBJ1-1
V gene: TRBV18
CDR3 protein: ASSPLRGRDTEAF

J gene: TRBJ2-6
V gene: TRBV25-1
CDR3 protein: ASSSPGANVLT

J gene: TRBJ2-3
V gene: TRBV7-9
CDR3 protein: ASSSGLAGRDTQY